The clone carrying this T cell receptor (beta chain) occurred a few times. Method: immunoSEQ multiplex PCR; TCRdb's copy keeps in-frame clones and lacks some. The repertoire holds about 40,000 clones, with 88% as singletons. This entry comes from a study of T cell changes during pregnancy in multiple sclerosis. Sequenced material: peripheral blood, taken in the first trimester of pregnancy. The source is a female donor in good health, enrolled as a control in a pregnancy study.

The chain's CDR3 is CASSDPRGEAFF. As DNA, the CDR3 is TGTGCCAGCAGTGACCCAAGGGGTGAAGCTTTCTTT. The chain joins TRBV6-1 to TRBJ1-1; perhaps TRBD1 as D (5 bases). V dropped 3 bases and J dropped 7 bases, with 9 bases sitting between them. The CDR3 is made up of 12 amino acids. Per the germline V gene, CDR1 is MNHNS and CDR2 is SASEGT.